This TCR beta chain was obtained from a study of regulatory T cells in long-lasting Graves disease. This clonotype was recorded at least ten times. Per the germline V gene, CDR1 is MDHEN and CDR2 is SYDVKM. This CDR3 has 14 residues. The V and J ends lost 3 bases and 5 bases respectively, with 13 bases between them. The time point here: persistent/refractory GD, antithyroid drugs over 5 years with positive TRAb. Scientists built the TCR library using RNA that was extracted from PBMCs. Through Arm-PCR of CDR3 regions and iRepertoire HTBI primers, TCR beta libraries were built. Via MiXCR, TCRdb re-called the multiplex PCR reads, giving one row per CDR3 protein. This sample has some 300,000 distinct CDR3 sequences; around 20% occur once, and the top ten carry roughly 50%.

V is TRBV28 and J is TRBJ2-5; D unresolved. The TCR originated in a female donor with Graves disease. The material sequenced was peripheral blood mononuclear cells (PBMCs), taken when the disease was refractory, from a patient treated with antithyroid drugs. CDR3 region: CASSFIGLWETQYF. The CDR3 coding sequence is TGTGCCAGCAGTTTTATCGGGTTGTGGGAGACCCAGTACTTC.